The 12 T cell receptor beta chains in this list originate from one sample, sequenced in a study of naive and memory T cell subsets. Findings and limits, study-wide: Especially in CD8 cells, naive repertoires contained a few larger clonotypes, possibly CD45RA-re-expressing memory cells.

The beta constant-region primer was an equimolar mix of two oligonucleotides covering TRBC1 and TRBC2. Nested alpha and beta constant-region primers with the SP2 primer drove four PCR rounds on ligated cDNA. MiXCR, run by TCRdb on the UMI-ligation and nested PCR reads, gives a single entry per CDR3 protein. The table has tens of thousands of distinct CDR3 sequences, 11% seen once. Their antigens remain unidentified. Input material: naive CD4+ T cells from blood. These receptors were obtained from a human donor in good health.

There are many counts of this clonotype. The rearrangement links TRBV28 to TRBJ2-1; no clear D. CDR3 length: 17 residues. The germline CDR1 and CDR2 sequences are MDHEN and SYDVKM. Between the trimmed V and J ends, which lost 3 bases and 5 bases, there was a span of 20 bases. The CDR3 bases are TGTGCCAGCAGTTTTCTCGGAACGGGTGTTGCTCACAATGAGCAGTTCTTC. Residues: CASSFLGTGVAHNEQFF.

This clonotype was observed a handful of times. The chain is built from TRBV6-2 or TRBV6-3 and TRBJ2-1; the D is unclear. The germline V and J ends were trimmed by 4 bases and 0 bases, with 4 bases remaining between them. The length of the CDR3 is 13 residues. CDR1 and CDR2 (germline): MNHEY, SVGEGT. CDR3 in amino acids: CASSWTSYNEQFF. The CDR3 DNA reads as TGTGCCAGCAGTTGGACCTCCTACAATGAGCAGTTCTTC.

This clonotype was detected many times. The chain carries TRBV6-2 or TRBV6-3 and TRBJ1-5; TRBD1 aligns across 8 bases. This CDR3 comprises 15 residues. V trimming: 0 bases; J trimming: 7 bases; junction bases outside the gene matches: 5. CDR1 and CDR2 from the germline V gene are MNHEY and SVGEGT. The CDR3 here is CASSYSRGRGQPQHF. The CDR3 nucleotides read TGTGCCAGCAGTTACTCCAGGGGGCGCGGGCAGCCCCAGCATTTT.

This clonotype has a count of ten or more. The gene calls are TRBV10-3 and TRBJ1-1; a weak D match, TRBD1 (5 bases). The length of the CDR3 is 12 residues. Trimming removed 8 bases from V and 4 bases from J, with 11 bases in between. The germline CDR1 and CDR2 sequences are ENHRY and SYGVKD. The CDR3 sequence is CAIGVGPTEAFF. For the CDR3, the DNA is TGTGCCATCGGGGTGGGGCCCACTGAAGCTTTCTTT.

This clonotype was counted between two and nine times. This chain links TRBV28 with TRBJ2-7, with D possibly matching TRBD1 (6 bases). The germline V gene encodes CDR1 MDHEN and CDR2 SYDVKM. The CDR3 extends over 18 amino acids. V shed 8 bases and J shed 0 bases, with 26 bases lying between them. CDR3 in amino acids: CASSLRGITAGTSYEQYF. The CDR3 nucleotides read TGTGCCAGCTCACTAAGGGGGATAACGGCGGGTACCTCCTACGAGCAGTACTTC.

This clonotype was seen more than once but under ten times. The rearrangement links TRBV25-1 to TRBJ1-2; TRBD1 aligns across 8 bases. The CDR3 runs 17 residues. With 1 base clipped from V and 0 bases from J, the junction kept 7 bases outside the gene matches. The germline V gene encodes CDR1 MGHDK and CDR2 SYGVNS. In DNA form, the CDR3 reads TGTGCCAGCAGTGAATTCAGGGGGCCGGGGGCTAACTATGGCTACACCTTC. It encodes CASSEFRGPGANYGYTF.

This chain joins TRBV11-2 and TRBJ2-1; 11 nucleotides agree with TRBD2. The V and J ends lost 6 bases and 2 bases, in that order; junction bases with no gene match: 6. From germline, CDR1 is SGHAT and CDR2 FQNNGV. The CDR3 is 16 residues long. CDR3: CASRYELAGAYNEQFF. CDR3 bases: TGTGCCAGCAGATACGAACTAGCGGGGGCCTACAATGAGCAGTTCTTC.

The J gene is TRBJ1-5, the V gene TRBV18; D unresolved. The CDR3 is 15 residues long. CDR1 is KGHSH, CDR2 LQKENI, per germline. The ends were cut back, 6 bases at V and 5 bases at J, with 17 bases in the middle. The CDR3 is CASSVVEGAHQPQHF. The CDR3 DNA reads as TGTGCCAGCTCGGTAGTGGAGGGCGCTCATCAGCCCCAGCATTTT.

This sequence joins TRBV7-9 and TRBJ2-1; 16 positions agree with TRBD2. Germline trimming cut 6 bases from V and 9 bases from J; bases unmatched to any gene: 11. This CDR3 is 17 amino acids long. CDR1 and CDR2 from the germline V gene are SEHNR and FQNEAQ (reference sequence). This CDR3 is CASRLSGTSGRGGEQFF. In nucleotides, the CDR3 is TGTGCCAGCAGACTTTCCGGGACTAGCGGGAGGGGAGGTGAGCAGTTCTTC.

This clonotype was detected many times. The chain employs TRBV20-1 and TRBJ2-3; TRBD2 aligns across 11 bases. Trimming took 5 bases from V and 4 from J; bases not matched to a gene: 11. This CDR3 spans 16 amino acids. CDR1 and CDR2 from the germline V gene are DFQATT and SNEGSKA (reference sequence). In nucleotides, the CDR3 is TGCAGTGCTCTCACTGAGACTAGCGGGGTTGCAGATACGCAGTATTTT. It translates to CSALTETSGVADTQYF.

This clonotype occurred a few times. The rearrangement joins TRBV19 to TRBJ2-7; D could derive from TRBD1 or TRBD2 (5 bases each). CDR1 is LNHDA, CDR2 SQIVND, per germline (reference sequence). V lost 6 bases and J lost 2, with 11 bases in between. This CDR3 spans 13 amino acids. CDR3 residues: CASSPGPTYEQYF. In nucleotides, the CDR3 is TGTGCCAGTAGCCCGGGGCCGACCTACGAGCAGTACTTC.

This clonotype turned up a few times. The chain couples TRBV12-3 or TRBV12-4 to TRBJ1-3, with D maybe TRBD1 (5 bases). CDR3 size: 14 residues. Trimming removed 2 bases from V and 0 bases from J, with 5 bases in between. CDR3 DNA sequence: TGTGCCAGCAGTTTACAGGGCTCTGGAAACACCATATATTTT. Translated: CASSLQGSGNTIYF.